This is a list of T cell receptor beta chains from one sample in a study of cytomegalovirus exposure and HLA in healthy donors. Repertoires were generated with immunoSEQ multiplex PCR, while TCRdb's copy carries only in-frame clones and drops some. This table holds approximately 93,000 clones, approximately 80% found once. Sequencing was carried out using PBMCs. All receptors come from a man aged 50 to 60 in good health and CMV-seronegative. CDR3s include the opening cysteine and the closing phenylalanine or tryptophan. The size field is filled for only some rows; it gives once, few, many or a size class.

CDR3	length	size	V
CASSRAGENIQYF	13	NA	TRBV18
CASSYTTTGTGVGTNEKLFF	20	NA	TRBV27
CASSPGHGNYGYTF	14	once	TRBV28
CASSDLAGNYITDTQYF	17	NA	TRBV5-6
CASSSALENIQYF	13	NA	TRBV5-8
CASSTRTGERSTEAFF	16	NA	TRBV5-5
CASSQGGTSVLTEQYF	16	NA	TRBV4-1
CAWGTREQETQYF	13	NA	TRBV30
CASREGRANTEAFF	14	NA	TRBV7-2
CASKGVTGYQETQYF	15	NA	TRBV5-1
CASSRWTGLYGYTF	14	NA	TRBV6-5
CASSRSSGSYEQYF	14	NA	TRBV18
CASSGRQGMNTEAFF	15	NA	TRBV9
CASSLAQGATQETQYF	16	NA	TRBV13
CASGPGDLREQYF	13	NA	TRBV9
CASSERQGLQPQHF	14	few	TRBV6-1
CASSLAPGQGEETQYF	16	NA	TRBV7-7
CASSEGTRGIQYF	13	NA	TRBV6-1
CASSTSGSTYNEQFF	15	NA	TRBV19
CASRTGSSYNSPLHF	15	NA	TRBV30
CSAKSGVGTEAFF	13	NA	TRBV29-1
CASSPQSDRANSPLHF	16	NA	TRBV5-1
CASFRGGFTEAFF	13	NA	TRBV7-9
CASSLVWTGSSGYTF	15	few	TRBV5-4
CASSPDREEGYTF	13	NA	TRBV18
CASKEQGAPGELFF	14	medium-sized	TRBV5-1
CASSFLAGTYNEQFF	15	NA	TRBV28
CASRPGQPNTGELFF	15	NA	TRBV28
CASSSGLAVNRYNEQFF	17	NA	TRBV28
CASSTPTSGNTIYF	14	few	TRBV6-5
CASWNRRQGNEQFF	14	NA	TRBV2
CASSFTGSTAYNEQFF	16	NA	TRBV7-3
CASSWGQDPTNEKLFF	16	NA	TRBV19
CASSLQPNQPQHF	13	NA	TRBV5-1
CASWARTDTQYF	12	NA	TRBV28
CASSYSWTADNSPLHF	16	NA	TRBV6-5
CASSPGGAGIYNEQFF	16	NA	TRBV11-2
CASSDSGGSNQPQHF	15	many	TRBV6-4
CASSLHGVESYNEQFF	16	NA	TRBV5-1
CASSRRTGDLGSGELFF	17	NA	TRBV5-6
CASSQDSGDRGGVAFF	16	few	TRBV4-2